These 17 T cell receptor beta chains came from one sample sequenced in a study of T cells after yellow fever vaccination. TCRdb itself ran the 5' RACE reads through MiXCR, one entry per CDR3 protein. The sample consists of hundreds of thousands of distinct CDR3 sequences, 8% to 10% of them appearing once. Sequencing used PBMCs, obtained on the day of the first yellow fever vaccination. These receptors were obtained from a man aged 18 to 35 who received the YFV17D yellow fever vaccine.

The chain recombines TRBV2 with TRBJ1-6, with 10 bases lining up with TRBD1. Germline assignment: CDR1 SNHLY and CDR2 FYNNEI. This CDR3 is built from 14 residues. Trimming removed 6 bases from V and 11 bases from J; junction bases left unmatched: 7. CDR3 sequence reads: CASRRDRGMTPLHF. As DNA, the CDR3 is TGTGCCAGCAGGCGGGACAGGGGCATGACACCCCTCCACTTT. The full variable domain, with the rest looked up from reference TRBV2 and TRBJ1-6, is EPEVTQTPSHQVTQMGQEVILRCVPISNHLYFYWYRQILGQKVEFLVSFYNNEISEKSEIFDDQFSVERPDGSNFTLKIRSTKLEDSAMYFCASRRDRGMTPLHFGNGTRLTVT.

The rearrangement joins TRBV12-3 or TRBV12-4 to TRBJ1-3; D might be TRBD1 (5 bases). This CDR3 contains 16 residues. Deletions cut 3 bases from V and 3 bases from J, with 15 bases between. CDR3 coding DNA: TGTGCCAGCAGTTTCTTCGGGGCCCCAGGTGGAAACACCATATATTTT. Residues: CASSFFGAPGGNTIYF.

This clonotype has only a few counts. CDR3 nucleotide sequence: TGCAGTGCTACCGGACTAGCGGGGCAGGAGACCCAGTACTTC. It specifies CSATGLAGQETQYF. The chain combines TRBV20-1 with TRBJ2-5, with TRBD2 matching over 12 bases. The CDR3 contains 14 residues. The V segment lost 4 bases and the J segment 5 bases; nucleotides outside the gene matches: 5. The germline V gene encodes CDR1 DFQATT and CDR2 SNEGSKA (reference sequence).

This clonotype was seen ten or more times. This chain connects TRBV12-3 or TRBV12-4 to TRBJ1-5, with D uncertain. The CDR3 loop spans 13 amino acids. The ends were cut back, 1 base at V and 0 bases at J, with 1 base in the middle. The DNA of the CDR3 is TGTGCCAGCAGTTTAGATAGCAATCAGCCCCAGCATTTT. This sequence encodes CASSLDSNQPQHF.

The chain uses TRBV7-8 and TRBJ2-1; a possible D gene is TRBD2 (5 bases). This CDR3 has 13 amino acids. Germline CDR1 is SGHVS and CDR2 is FQNEAQ. Trimming pared 2 bases from V and 9 bases from J, leaving 11 bases between. CDR3: CASSLTSEGEQFF. The CDR3 region has the DNA TGTGCCAGCAGCTTAACATCAGAGGGTGAGCAGTTCTTC.

The sample holds many counts of this clonotype. The rearrangement links TRBV5-8 to TRBJ2-4; 7 bases fit TRBD1. The CDR3 is made up of 17 amino acids. V gave up 4 bases and J gave up 0 bases; unmatched junction bases: 10. Germline-derived CDR1 and CDR2 are SGHTS and YDEGEE. The CDR3 nucleotides read TGTGCCAGCAGCCCAAGGACAGGAAAACTAGCCAAAAACATTCAGTACTTC. Translation gives CASSPRTGKLAKNIQYF.

This clonotype was recorded at least ten times. The chain has TRBV25-1 and TRBJ1-1; D call uncertain. Germline V gene lookup returns CDR1 MGHDK and CDR2 SYGVNS. This CDR3 spans 13 amino acids. V was cut by 4 bases and J by 0 bases, with 6 bases left in between. The CDR3 region is CASSGLLNTEAFF. Written as DNA, the CDR3 is TGTGCCAGCAGTGGCCTATTGAACACTGAAGCTTTCTTT.

The rearrangement links TRBV12-3 or TRBV12-4 to TRBJ2-3; D is undetermined. The CDR3 has 13 amino acids. Trimming removed 6 bases at V and 2 bases at J, with 9 bases between. CDR3 nucleotides: TGTGCCAGCAGCCCCCTTCCCACAGATACGCAGTATTTT. It codes for CASSPLPTDTQYF.

This clonotype was seen only a few times. This rearrangement joins TRBV18 to TRBJ2-7, with D hard to call. CDR3 length: 13 amino acids. In germline, CDR1 is KGHSH, CDR2 LQKENI. V lost 6 bases and J lost 0, with 9 bases in between. CDR3 loop: CASSPTNSYEQYF. CDR3 in DNA: TGTGCCAGCTCGCCGACAAACTCCTACGAGCAGTACTTC.

This clonotype turned up a few times. This rearrangement joins TRBV3-1 to TRBJ1-5, with a weak D call TRBD1 (6 bases). The V gene's germline CDR1 is LGHDT and CDR2 YNNKEL (reference sequence). Trimming left V 0 bases short and J 1 base short, with 31 bases between. The CDR3 contains 23 residues. The CDR3 reads CASSQDSFGFGGRLRGSNQPQHF. The CDR3 DNA reads as TGTGCCAGCAGCCAAGATTCTTTCGGCTTCGGGGGGCGCCTGAGGGGGAGCAATCAGCCCCAGCATTTT.

V gene TRBV20-1 combines with J gene TRBJ2-7; TRBD2 might be the D (6 bases). From germline, CDR1 is DFQATT and CDR2 SNEGSKA (reference sequence). V was shortened by 3 bases and J by 6 bases, with 18 bases between the two germline ends. This CDR3 has 14 amino acids. The CDR3 reads CSASPGLGGGEQYF. The CDR3 DNA sequence: TGCAGTGCTAGCCCGGGACTGGGAGGAGGCGAGCAGTACTTC.

This clonotype was found many times. The V and J genes are TRBV10-3 and TRBJ1-2; 7 bases are a match to TRBD1. The V gene end was trimmed by 2 bases and the J gene end by 4 bases; junction bases not matched to a gene: 7. Per germline, CDR1 ENHRY and CDR2 SYGVKD. CDR3 length equals 15 residues. The CDR3 DNA sequence: TGTGCCATCAGTGAGCCAACTACAGGGGTCTATGGCTACACCTTC. Encoded protein: CAISEPTTGVYGYTF.

The rearrangement links TRBV4-1 to TRBJ1-2, with D possibly matching TRBD1 (6 bases). Trimming removed 0 bases from V and 4 bases from J, with 12 bases in between. This CDR3 is built from 15 residues. Per germline, CDR1 MGHRA and CDR2 YSYEKL. This CDR3 is CASSQDRGQPYGYTF. The CDR3, as DNA: TGCGCCAGCAGCCAAGATCGAGGACAGCCCTATGGCTACACCTTC.

The chain recombines TRBV6-5 with TRBJ1-2; D gene uncertain. The CDR3 loop spans 13 amino acids. CDR1 MNHEY and CDR2 SVGAGI come from the germline V gene. Trimming removed 4 bases at V and 7 bases at J, with 13 bases between. The CDR3 sequence: CASSSLDGFGYTF. The CDR3 DNA reads as TGTGCCAGCAGTTCCCTAGACGGCTTTGGCTACACCTTC.

This clonotype came up a few times. The rearrangement links TRBV7-2 to TRBJ2-1, with D uncertain. CDR1 and CDR2 from the germline V gene are SGHTA and FQGNSA. This CDR3 contains 14 residues. With 2 bases removed from V and 2 bases from J, the gap between germline ends came to 7 bases. The DNA of the CDR3 is TGTGCCAGCAGCTTAATGGTGGCCTACAATGAGCAGTTCTTC. The encoded protein is CASSLMVAYNEQFF. Full variable domain (missing parts from reference TRBV7-2 and TRBJ2-1): GAGVSQSPSNKVTEKGKDVELRCDPISGHTALYWYRQSLGQGLEFLIYFQGNSAPDKSGLPSDRFSAERTGGSVSTLTIQRTQQEDSAVYLCASSLMVAYNEQFFGPGTRLTVL.

The V and J genes are TRBV4-1 and TRBJ2-5; possible D gene TRBD2, 5 bases. This CDR3 is built from 15 residues. V dropped 2 bases and J dropped 1 base, with 11 bases sitting between them. CDR1 is MGHRA, CDR2 YSYEKL, per germline. The CDR3 sequence is CASSQWSRVQETQYF. The CDR3 DNA reads as TGCGCCAGCAGCCAATGGTCGAGGGTCCAAGAGACCCAGTACTTC.

This clonotype was seen ten or more times. This chain links TRBV30 with TRBJ2-6; D unclear. The ends were cut back, 0 bases at V and 4 bases at J, with 4 bases in the middle. This CDR3 contains 13 residues. CDR1 and CDR2 (germline): GTSNPN, SVGIG (reference sequence). DNA for the CDR3: TGTGCCTGGAGTGTTCAGGGGGCCAACGTCCTGACTTTC. Translation: CAWSVQGANVLTF.